This T cell receptor beta chain was found in a study of cytomegalovirus exposure and HLA in healthy donors. On the study more broadly: From about 180 million T cells, an earlier analysis saw 117 million unique TCR beta sequences.

Whole-study results and caveats: Later on, a genetic analysis was performed. It linked a missense variant in DCLRE1C with V- and J-gene trimming of TCR beta.

Not recorded for this donor was the CMV serostatus. Vbeta (60) and Jbeta (13) primers were used in the PCR. Only in-frame clones appear in the TCRdb table, and some are missing; sequencing was by immunoSEQ multiplex PCR. This table has roughly 100,000 clones, around 63% appearing once. Concerning this clone itself: As yet, its antigen is unknown.

Germline CDR1 SGHAT, CDR2 FQNNGV. Trimming at V came to 2 bases and at J to 9 bases, leaving 16 bases not matched to a gene. CDR3 length equals 17 residues. Sample: PBMCs. V and J are TRBV11-2 and TRBJ2-1; 7 bases match TRBD2. This receptor was identified in a human donor in good health. CDR3 protein: CASSLSPAGPSWVEQFF. The CDR3 bases are TGTGCCAGCAGCTTAAGCCCAGCGGGACCCTCGTGGGTTGAGCAGTTCTTC.